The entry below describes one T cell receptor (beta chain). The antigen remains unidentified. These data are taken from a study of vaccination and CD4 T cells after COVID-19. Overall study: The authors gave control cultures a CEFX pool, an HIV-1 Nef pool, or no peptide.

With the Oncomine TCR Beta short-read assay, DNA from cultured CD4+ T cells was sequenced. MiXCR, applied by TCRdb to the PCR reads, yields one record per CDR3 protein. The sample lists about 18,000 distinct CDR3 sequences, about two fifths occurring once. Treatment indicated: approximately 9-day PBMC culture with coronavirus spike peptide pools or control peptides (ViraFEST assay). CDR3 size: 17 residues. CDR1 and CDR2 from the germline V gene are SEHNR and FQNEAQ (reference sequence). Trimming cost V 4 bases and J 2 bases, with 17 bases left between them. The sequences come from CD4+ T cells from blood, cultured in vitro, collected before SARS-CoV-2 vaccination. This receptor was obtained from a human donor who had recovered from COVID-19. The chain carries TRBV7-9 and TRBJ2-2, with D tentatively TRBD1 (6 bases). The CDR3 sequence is CASSSQPQGPNTGELFF. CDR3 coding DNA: TGTGCCAGCAGCTCTCAACCACAGGGCCCCAACACCGGGGAGCTGTTTTTT.